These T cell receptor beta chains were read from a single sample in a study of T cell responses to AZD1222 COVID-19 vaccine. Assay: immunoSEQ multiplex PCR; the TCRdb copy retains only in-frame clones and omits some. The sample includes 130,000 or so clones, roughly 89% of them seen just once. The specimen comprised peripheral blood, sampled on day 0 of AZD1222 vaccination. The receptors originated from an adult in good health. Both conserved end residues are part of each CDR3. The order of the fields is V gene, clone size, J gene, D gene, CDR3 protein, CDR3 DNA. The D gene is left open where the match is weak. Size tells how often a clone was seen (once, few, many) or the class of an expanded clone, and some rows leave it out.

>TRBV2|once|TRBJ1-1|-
CASSPTLNTEAFF
TGTGCCAGCAGTCCGACTCTGAACACTGAAGCTTTCTTT
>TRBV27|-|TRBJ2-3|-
CASSLSYRRPSRPTDTQYF
TGTGCCAGCAGTTTATCGTACAGAAGACCCTCCCGTCCCACAGATACGCAGTATTTT
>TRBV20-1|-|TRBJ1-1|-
CSARANTEAFF
TGCAGTGCTAGAGCCAACACTGAAGCTTTCTTT
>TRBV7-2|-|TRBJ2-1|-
CASSFRKGLIEQFF
TGTGCCAGCAGCTTTCGCAAGGGGCTTATCGAGCAGTTCTTC
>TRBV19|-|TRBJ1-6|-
CASKLSRDNSPLHF
TGTGCCAGTAAGCTTTCCCGCGATAATTCACCCCTCCACTTT
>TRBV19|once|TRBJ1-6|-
CASSTRLTEYNSPLHF
TGTGCCAGTAGTACCCGTCTAACAGAATATAATTCACCCCTCCACTTT
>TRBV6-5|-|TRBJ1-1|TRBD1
CASTRTGWTEAFF
TGTGCCAGCACTCGGACAGGTTGGACTGAAGCTTTCTTT
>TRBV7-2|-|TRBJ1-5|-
CASSTGGEVQPQHF
TGTGCCAGCAGTACGGGGGGCGAGGTTCAGCCCCAGCATTTT
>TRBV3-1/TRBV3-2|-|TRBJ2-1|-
CASSQDPQRGLNEQFF
TGTGCCAGCAGCCAAGATCCTCAAAGGGGGTTGAATGAGCAGTTCTTC
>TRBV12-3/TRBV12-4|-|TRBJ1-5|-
CASSPGVLGPQHF
TGTGCCAGCAGCCCTGGGGTTCTGGGGCCCCAGCATTTT
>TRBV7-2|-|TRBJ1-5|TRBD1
CASSGTGNQPQHF
TGTGCCAGCAGTGGGACAGGCAATCAGCCCCAGCATTTT
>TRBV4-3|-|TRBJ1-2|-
CASSQDIDPYGYTF
TGCGCCAGCAGCCAAGACATAGACCCCTATGGCTACACCTTC
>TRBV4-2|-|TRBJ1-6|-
CASSQDSTAAYSPLHF
TGTGCCAGCAGCCAAGATAGTACGGCCGCTTATTCACCCCTCCACTTT
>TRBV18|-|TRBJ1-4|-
CASSPSFNEKLFF
TGTGCCAGCTCACCATCCTTTAATGAAAAACTGTTTTTT
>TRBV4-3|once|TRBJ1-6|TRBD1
CASSQESGQGNSPLHF
TGCGCCAGCAGCCAAGAGAGCGGACAGGGGAATTCACCCCTCCACTTT
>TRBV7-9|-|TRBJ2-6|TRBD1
CAIEMTGLNGGANVLTF
TGTGCCATTGAAATGACAGGGCTGAATGGTGGGGCCAACGTCCTGACTTTC
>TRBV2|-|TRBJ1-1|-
CASSVQGNTEAFF
TGTGCCAGCAGTGTGCAGGGGAACACTGAAGCTTTCTTT
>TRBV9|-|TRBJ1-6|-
CASSVEGNNSPLHF
TGTGCCAGCAGCGTAGAGGGTAATAATTCACCCCTCCACTTT
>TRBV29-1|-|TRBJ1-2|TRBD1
CSVQTGTGDRGYTF
TGCAGCGTACAAACCGGGACAGGGGATCGTGGCTACACCTTC
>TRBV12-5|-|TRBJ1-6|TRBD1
CASGDGQGNNSPLHF
TGTGCTAGTGGGGACGGACAGGGCAATAATTCACCCCTCCACTTT
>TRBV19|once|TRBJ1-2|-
CASSMSGQGGNYGYTF
TGTGCCAGTAGTATGTCCGGCCAGGGCGGAAACTATGGCTACACCTTC
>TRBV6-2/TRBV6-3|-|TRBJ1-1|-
CASSPGRGGVNTEAFF
TGTGCCAGCAGCCCTGGAAGGGGGGGGGTGAACACTGAAGCTTTCTTT
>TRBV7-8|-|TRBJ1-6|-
CASRTDLNSPLHF
TGTGCCAGCAGGACAGACCTTAATTCACCCCTCCACTTT
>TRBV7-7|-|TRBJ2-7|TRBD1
CASSIDRATEQYF
TGTGCTAGCAGCATCGACAGGGCTACCGAGCAGTACTTC
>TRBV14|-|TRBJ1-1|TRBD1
CASSQGQGAEAFF
TGTGCCAGCAGCCAAGGACAGGGGGCTGAAGCTTTCTTT
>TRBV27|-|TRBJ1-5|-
CASSFRDSNQPQHF
TGTGCCAGCAGTTTCCGTGATAGCAATCAGCCCCAGCATTTT
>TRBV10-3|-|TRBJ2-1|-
CATSGDSTYNEQFF
TGTGCCACCTCCGGGGACTCTACCTACAATGAGCAGTTCTTC
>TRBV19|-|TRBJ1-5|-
CASRVHGNQPQHF
TGTGCCAGTAGGGTACATGGAAATCAGCCCCAGCATTTT
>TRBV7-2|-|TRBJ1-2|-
CASSLYFVAEGYTF
TGTGCCAGCAGCTTATATTTTGTCGCCGAGGGCTACACCTTC
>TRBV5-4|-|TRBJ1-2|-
CASSPRTVESYGYTF
TGTGCCAGCAGCCCCCGGACGGTGGAGTCTTATGGCTACACCTTC
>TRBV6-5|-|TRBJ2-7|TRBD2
CASSYSGGDYEQYF
TGTGCCAGCAGTTACTCCGGGGGGGACTACGAGCAGTACTTC
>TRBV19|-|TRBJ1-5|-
CASSIIRTTHQPQHF
TGTGCCAGTAGTATTATTCGGACAACCCATCAGCCCCAGCATTTT
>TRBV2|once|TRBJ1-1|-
CASRASENTEAFF
TGTGCCAGCAGAGCGAGTGAGAACACTGAAGCTTTCTTT
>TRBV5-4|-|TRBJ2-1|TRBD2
CASSPNRGVKYNEQFF
TGTGCCAGCAGCCCGAACCGGGGGGTTAAATACAATGAGCAGTTCTTC
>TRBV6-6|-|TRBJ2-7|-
CASSYSGGEPSYEQYF
TGTGCCAGCAGTTACTCAGGTGGGGAACCCTCCTACGAGCAGTACTTC
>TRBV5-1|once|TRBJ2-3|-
CASSFARTVDTQYF
TGCGCCAGCAGCTTTGCCAGGACCGTCGATACGCAGTATTTT
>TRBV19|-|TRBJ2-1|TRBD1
CASSIVRGPGEQFF
TGTGCCAGTAGTATTGTCAGGGGGCCGGGGGAGCAGTTCTTC